The 24 T cell receptor beta chains given below trace back to one sample, sequenced in a study of cytomegalovirus exposure and HLA in healthy donors. Sequenced by immunoSEQ multiplex PCR; TCRdb stores in-frame clones only, minus some. Here the sample spans approximately 150,000 clones, 86% being singletons. Input material: PBMCs. The receptors originated from a young man in good health and CMV-seropositive.

As for this clone: One end of the junction does not line up with germline, which may come from a read error. V and J are TRBV9 and TRBJ1-2, with TRBD1 matching over 10 bases. The CDR3 covers 13 residues. Germline CDR1 and CDR2: SGDLS and YYNGEE. Here the CDR3 DNA reads TGTGCCAGCAGCGTAGGCGGGACAGGGGAAGGGATTTTC. Translating it yields CASSVGGTGEGIF.

The rearrangement links TRBV6-5 to TRBJ1-5; D unresolved. The CDR3 runs 13 residues. The germline V and J ends were trimmed by 7 bases and 1 base, with 8 bases remaining between them. Germline values: CDR1 MNHEY, CDR2 SVGAGI. The CDR3: CASKRTSNQPQHF. The CDR3 region has the DNA TGTGCCAGCAAGCGGACGAGCAATCAGCCCCAGCATTTT.

The chain employs TRBV4-3 and TRBJ1-1; maybe TRBD1 (5 bases). The CDR3 totals 14 residues. Trimming left V 0 bases short and J 0 bases short, with 5 bases between. CDR1 and CDR2 (germline): LGHNA, YSLEER. CDR3 bases: TGCGCCAGCAGCCAAGAGACAGTGAACACTGAAGCTTTCTTT. It encodes CASSQETVNTEAFF.

The chain combines TRBV29-1 with TRBJ2-7; 7 nucleotides align to TRBD1. The CDR3 runs to 15 residues. V lost 7 bases and J lost 6; bases outside the gene matches: 18. Germline lookup yields CDR1 SQVTM and CDR2 ANQGSEA. The CDR3 loop is CSAATGSTFGFEQYF. The CDR3 DNA reads TGCAGCGCAGCGACAGGGTCAACCTTCGGGTTCGAGCAGTACTTC.

The V and J genes are TRBV7-2 and TRBJ1-2; 7 nucleotides line up with TRBD1. V shed 1 base, J shed 3 bases, and the junction held 5 bases outside the gene matches. CDR3 length: 15 residues. Germline CDR1 is SGHTA and CDR2 is FQGNSA. CDR3 in amino acids: CASSLDPGGDYGYTF. The CDR3, as DNA: TGTGCCAGCAGCTTAGATCCAGGGGGAGACTATGGCTACACCTTC. Using reference TRBV7-2 and TRBJ1-2 for the parts outside the CDR3, the full variable domain is GAGVSQSPSNKVTEKGKDVELRCDPISGHTALYWYRQSLGQGLEFLIYFQGNSAPDKSGLPSDRFSAERTGGSVSTLTIQRTQQEDSAVYLCASSLDPGGDYGYTFGSGTRLTVV.

This clone was seen a handful of times. The genes are TRBV2 and TRBJ2-7; 12 bases match TRBD2. This CDR3 spans 14 amino acids. The germline V gene encodes CDR1 SNHLY and CDR2 FYNNEI. With V trimmed by 11 bases and J by 4 bases, 9 bases remained unmatched. The CDR3 region is CAARATSGGYEQYF. The CDR3 nucleotides read TGTGCCGCAAGGGCTACTAGCGGGGGGTACGAGCAGTACTTC.

This chain uses TRBV19 with TRBJ2-7; possibly TRBD2 for D (6 bases). Germline assignment: CDR1 LNHDA and CDR2 SQIVND (reference sequence). V lost 6 bases and J 7 bases, leaving 19 bases between the germline ends. CDR3 length: 14 residues. The CDR3, as DNA: TGTGCCAGTAGCCCTCAGTCCGGGAGAGGGGAGCAGTACTTC. This codes for CASSPQSGRGEQYF.

V usage is TRBV5-6 and J usage is TRBJ2-7; TRBD1 matches 7 bases. This CDR3 region has 14 residues. Germline V CDR1 and CDR2: SGHDT, YYEEEE. V was clipped by 2 bases and J by 3 bases; unmatched bases: 5. CDR3 DNA sequence: TGTGCCAGCAGCTTCGGACAGGTGAACTACGAGCAGTACTTC. It is translated as CASSFGQVNYEQYF. The complete variable domain, with remaining parts taken from reference TRBV5-6 and TRBJ2-7, reads DAGVTQSPTHLIKTRGQQVTLRCSPKSGHDTVSWYQQALGQGPQFIFQYYEEEERQRGNFPDRFSGHQFPNYSSELNVNALLLGDSALYLCASSFGQVNYEQYFGPGTRLTVT.

The chain carries TRBV6-5 and TRBJ1-3; a possible D gene is TRBD1 (5 bases). The germline CDR1 and CDR2 sequences are MNHEY and SVGAGI. V was shortened by 6 bases and J by 4 bases, with 10 bases between the two germline ends. This CDR3 region has 13 residues. CDR3 in amino acids: CASRPGPGNTIYF. The CDR3 DNA sequence: TGTGCCAGCAGGCCAGGGCCGGGAAACACCATATATTTT.

The chain links TRBV5-1 to TRBJ2-3, with D unresolved. The V and J ends lost 0 bases and 2 bases respectively, with 7 bases between them. The germline V gene has CDR1 SGHRS and CDR2 YFSETQ. The CDR3 sequence is 14 residues long. The CDR3 sequence is CASSLVKPTDTQYF. The DNA for the CDR3 is TGCGCCAGCAGCTTGGTAAAGCCCACAGATACGCAGTATTTT.

The chain has TRBV9 and TRBJ2-1; no firm D call. The V and J ends lost 4 bases and 9 bases respectively, with 23 bases between them. CDR1 and CDR2 (germline): SGDLS, YYNGEE. The CDR3 length is 16 residues. The CDR3 DNA reads TGTGCCAGCAGCTCCCGTCTAGTGGAACAAGGCGGTGAGCAGTTCTTC. Its translation: CASSSRLVEQGGEQFF.

This clone was observed a single time. J is TRBJ2-3 and V is TRBV2; 8 nucleotides agree with TRBD2. Germline V gene lookup returns CDR1 SNHLY and CDR2 FYNNEI. The CDR3 is made up of 13 amino acids. The ends lost 8 bases at V and 2 bases at J; junction bases unmatched: 3. CDR3 loop: CASEREYTDTQYF. The CDR3 DNA reads TGTGCCAGCGAGCGGGAGTACACAGATACGCAGTATTTT.

This rearrangement joins TRBV15 to TRBJ1-5, with 9 bases lining up with TRBD1. The V segment lost 3 bases and the J segment 4 bases; nucleotides outside the gene matches: 1. The CDR3 contains 14 residues. Germline loops: CDR1 LNHNV, CDR2 YYDKDF (reference sequence). The CDR3 sequence: CATSRDRGNQPQHF. The CDR3 coding sequence is TGTGCCACCAGCAGGGACAGGGGTAATCAGCCCCAGCATTTT.

The chain carries TRBV5-1 and TRBJ2-7, with TRBD2 matching 11 bases. Per germline, CDR1 SGHRS and CDR2 YFSETQ. J was trimmed by 1 base and V by 2 bases; bases with no gene match: 8. The CDR3 is 17 residues long. CDR3 in amino acids: CASSFLAGGPTSYEQYF. The CDR3 DNA reads TGCGCCAGCAGCTTCCTAGCGGGGGGCCCAACATCCTACGAGCAGTACTTC.

The chain links TRBV6-4 to TRBJ2-7; D remains unclear. V was clipped by 0 bases and J by 4 bases, with 10 bases between them. CDR1 MRHNA and CDR2 SNTAGT come from the germline V gene. The CDR3 is 14 amino acids. The CDR3 DNA is TGTGCCAGCAGTGACTCGAGTCCGTCTTACGAGCAGTACTTC. It yields the protein CASSDSSPSYEQYF.

This sequence joins TRBV27 and TRBJ2-7; 12 bases agree with TRBD2. V was pared by 6 bases and J by 0 bases, with 6 bases of the junction left unmatched. Per the germline V gene, CDR1 is MNHEY and CDR2 is SMNVEV (reference sequence). The CDR3 has 16 residues. DNA for the CDR3: TGTGCCAGCAGCGAAGGACTAGCGGGGCGCTCCTACGAGCAGTACTTC. It yields the protein CASSEGLAGRSYEQYF.

The rearrangement links TRBV7-9 to TRBJ2-7; TRBD2 might be the D (5 bases). V was cut by 5 bases and J by 5 bases, with 16 bases left in between. The V gene's germline CDR1 is SEHNR and CDR2 FQNEAQ (reference sequence). This CDR3 contains 14 residues. CDR3 nucleotide sequence: TGTGCCAGCAGCAAAATTCCCGGACTGAACGAGCAGTACTTC. As protein: CASSKIPGLNEQYF.

The gene calls are TRBV5-1 and TRBJ1-2, with 7 bases lining up with TRBD1. From germline, CDR1 is SGHRS and CDR2 YFSETQ. The junction had 15 bases not matched to a gene; V was cut back by 7 bases and J by 0 bases. The CDR3 runs 17 residues. The CDR3 bases are TGCGCCAGCCGGGATAGGGGGCTTCCAAGGACTAACTATGGCTACACCTTC. Encoded protein: CASRDRGLPRTNYGYTF.

This clone came up once. This sequence joins TRBV7-9 and TRBJ2-1; 9 bases line up with TRBD2. The J segment lost 0 bases and the V segment lost 4 bases, leaving 13 bases of the junction unmatched. Germline lookup yields CDR1 SEHNR and CDR2 FQNEAQ (reference sequence). CDR3 length: 19 amino acids. The CDR3 bases are TGTGCCAGCAGCTCACCGACTAGCGGAACCCCGAGCTCCTACAATGAGCAGTTCTTC. Translating gives CASSSPTSGTPSSYNEQFF.

With respect to this clone: The same CDR3 also results from other DNA sequences found in this sample. The J gene is TRBJ1-2, the V gene TRBV4-1; a possible D gene is TRBD1 (5 bases). The CDR3 is made up of 12 amino acids. The V end lost 1 base, the J end lost 8 bases, and 8 bases lay between the germline ends. Germline loops: CDR1 MGHRA, CDR2 YSYEKL. The CDR3 loop reads CASSQVGGGYTF. For the CDR3, the DNA is TGCGCCAGCAGCCAAGTCGGGGGGGGCTACACCTTC.

This clone was seen a single time. At one boundary the junction diverges from the germline segment, which might be a read error. J is TRBJ2-3 and V is TRBV7-7, with D tentatively TRBD1 (6 bases). Germline CDR1 reads SSHAT; CDR2 reads FNYEAQ (reference sequence). CDR3 size: 14 residues. The CDR3 loop is CASSPQGFTDTQYF. CDR3 coding DNA: TGTGCTAGCAGCCCACAGGGTTTCACAGATACGCAGTATTTT.

This clone was seen more than once but under ten times. The chain carries TRBV18 and TRBJ2-2, with D uncertain. The CDR3 runs to 13 residues. V lost 2 bases to trimming and J lost 4 bases, with 5 bases between them. The germline V gene encodes CDR1 KGHSH and CDR2 LQKENI. The CDR3 coding sequence is TGTGCCAGCTCACCATCGGGCACCGGGGAGCTGTTTTTT. Translating gives CASSPSGTGELFF.

This chain links TRBV27 with TRBJ2-5; D might be TRBD2 (5 bases). Germline CDR1 and CDR2: MNHEY and SMNVEV (reference sequence). The CDR3 loop spans 15 amino acids. V lost 4 bases and J lost 5, with 17 bases in between. The CDR3 loop reads CASSSDYRDSETQYF. CDR3 sequence (DNA): TGTGCCAGCAGTTCAGACTACCGCGACTCCGAGACCCAGTACTTC.

CDR3 amino acids: CASSSQERGLSGYTF. For the CDR3, the DNA is TGCGCCAGCAGCTCCCAAGAAAGGGGTTTAAGTGGCTACACCTTC. The chain joins TRBV5-1 to TRBJ1-2; a possible D gene is TRBD1 (5 bases). Trimming removed 3 bases at V and 7 bases at J, with 19 bases between. The CDR3 has 15 amino acids. CDR1 and CDR2 from the germline V gene are SGHRS and YFSETQ. The full variable domain, with the rest looked up from reference TRBV5-1 and TRBJ1-2, is KAGVTQTPRYLIKTRGQQVTLSCSPISGHRSVSWYQQTPGQGLQFLFEYFSETQRNKGNFPGRFSGRQFSNSRSEMNVSTLELGDSALYLCASSSQERGLSGYTFGSGTRLTVV.